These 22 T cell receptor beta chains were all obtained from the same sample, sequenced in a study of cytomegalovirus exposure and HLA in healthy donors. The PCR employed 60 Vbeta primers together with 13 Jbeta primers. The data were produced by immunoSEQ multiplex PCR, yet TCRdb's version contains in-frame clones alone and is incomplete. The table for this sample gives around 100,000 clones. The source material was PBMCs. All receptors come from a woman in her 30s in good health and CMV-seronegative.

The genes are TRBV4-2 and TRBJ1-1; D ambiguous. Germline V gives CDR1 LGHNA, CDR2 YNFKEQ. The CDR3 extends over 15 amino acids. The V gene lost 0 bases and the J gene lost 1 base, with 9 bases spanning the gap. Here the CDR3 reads CASSQDWRRNTEAFF. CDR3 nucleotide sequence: TGTGCCAGCAGCCAAGACTGGCGGAGGAACACTGAAGCTTTCTTT.

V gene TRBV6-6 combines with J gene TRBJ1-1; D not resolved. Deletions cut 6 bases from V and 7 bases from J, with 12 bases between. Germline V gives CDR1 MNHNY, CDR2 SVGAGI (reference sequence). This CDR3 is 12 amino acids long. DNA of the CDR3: TGTGCCAGCAGCTCCCCGGTTGGTGAAGCTTTCTTT. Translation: CASSSPVGEAFF.

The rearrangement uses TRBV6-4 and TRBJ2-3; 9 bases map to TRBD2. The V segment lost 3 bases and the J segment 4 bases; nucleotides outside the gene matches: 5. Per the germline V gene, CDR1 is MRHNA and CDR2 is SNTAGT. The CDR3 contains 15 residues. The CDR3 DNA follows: TGTGCCAGCAGTGAAGGCGGGGGGGACGCAGATACGCAGTATTTT. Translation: CASSEGGGDADTQYF.

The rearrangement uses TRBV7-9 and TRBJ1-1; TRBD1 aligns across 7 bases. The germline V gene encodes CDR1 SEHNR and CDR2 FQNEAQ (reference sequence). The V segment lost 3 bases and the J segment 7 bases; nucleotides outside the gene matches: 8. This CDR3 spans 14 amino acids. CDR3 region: CASSLGRGWIEAFF. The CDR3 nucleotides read TGTGCCAGCAGCTTGGGCAGGGGGTGGATTGAAGCTTTCTTT.

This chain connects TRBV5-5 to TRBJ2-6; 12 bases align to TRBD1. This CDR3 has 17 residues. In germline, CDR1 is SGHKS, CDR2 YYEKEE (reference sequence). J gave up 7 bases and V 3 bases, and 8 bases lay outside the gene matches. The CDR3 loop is CASSSLRDRGRANVLTF. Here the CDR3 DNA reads TGTGCCAGCAGCTCACTCCGGGACAGGGGGCGAGCCAACGTCCTGACTTTC.

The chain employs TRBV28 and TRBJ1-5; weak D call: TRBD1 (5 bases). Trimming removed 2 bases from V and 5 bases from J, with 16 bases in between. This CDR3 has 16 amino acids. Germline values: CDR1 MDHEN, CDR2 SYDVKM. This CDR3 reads CASSLRRGTGYQPQHF. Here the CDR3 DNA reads TGTGCCAGCAGTTTACGACGGGGGACGGGGTATCAGCCCCAGCATTTT.

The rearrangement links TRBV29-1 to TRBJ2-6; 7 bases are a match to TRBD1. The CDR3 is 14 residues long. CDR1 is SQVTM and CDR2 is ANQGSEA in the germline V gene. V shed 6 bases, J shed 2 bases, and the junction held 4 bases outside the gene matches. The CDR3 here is CSVRDRAGANVLTF. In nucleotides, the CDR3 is TGCAGCGTCCGAGACAGGGCTGGGGCCAACGTCCTGACTTTC.

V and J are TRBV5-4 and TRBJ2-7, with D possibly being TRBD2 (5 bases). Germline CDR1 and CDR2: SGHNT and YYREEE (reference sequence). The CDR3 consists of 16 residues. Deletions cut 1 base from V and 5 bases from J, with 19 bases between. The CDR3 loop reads CASSLSLESMRDEQYF. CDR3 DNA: TGTGCCAGCAGCTTGAGCCTTGAAAGTATGAGGGACGAGCAGTACTTC.

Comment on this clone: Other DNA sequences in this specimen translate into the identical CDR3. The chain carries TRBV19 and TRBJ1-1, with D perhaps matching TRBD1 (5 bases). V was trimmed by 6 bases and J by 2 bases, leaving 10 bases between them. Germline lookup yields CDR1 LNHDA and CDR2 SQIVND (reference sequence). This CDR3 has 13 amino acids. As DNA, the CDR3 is TGTGCCAGTAGCACTACAGGAAACACTGAAGCTTTCTTT. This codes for CASSTTGNTEAFF.

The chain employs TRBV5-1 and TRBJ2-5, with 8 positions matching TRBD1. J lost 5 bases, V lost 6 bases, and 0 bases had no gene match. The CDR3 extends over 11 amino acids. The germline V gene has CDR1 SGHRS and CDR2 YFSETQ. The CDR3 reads CASTGGETQYF. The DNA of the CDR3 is TGCGCCAGCACAGGGGGCGAGACCCAGTACTTC. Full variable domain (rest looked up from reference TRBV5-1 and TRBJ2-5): KAGVTQTPRYLIKTRGQQVTLSCSPISGHRSVSWYQQTPGQGLQFLFEYFSETQRNKGNFPGRFSGRQFSNSRSEMNVSTLELGDSALYLCASTGGETQYFGPGTRLLVL.

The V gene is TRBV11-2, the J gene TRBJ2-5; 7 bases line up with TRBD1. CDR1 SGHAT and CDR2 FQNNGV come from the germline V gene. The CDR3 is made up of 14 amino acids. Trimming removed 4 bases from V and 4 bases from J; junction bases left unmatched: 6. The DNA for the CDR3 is TGTGCCAGCAGCTCCCGGGACAGAGGAGAGACCCAGTACTTC. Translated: CASSSRDRGETQYF.

CDR3 amino acids: CASSRGSGANVLTF. The CDR3 region has the DNA TGTGCCAGCTCACGCGGCTCTGGGGCCAACGTCCTGACTTTC. The chain joins TRBV18 to TRBJ2-6; no clear D gene. CDR3 length equals 14 residues. Looked up from germline, CDR1 is KGHSH and CDR2 is LQKENI. V lost 4 bases and J lost 0, with 4 bases in between. Full variable domain (remainder filled in from reference TRBV18 and TRBJ2-6): NAGVMQNPRHLVRRRGQEARLRCSPMKGHSHVYWYRQLPEEGLKFMVYLQKENIIDESGMPKERFSAEFPKEGPSILRIQQVVRGDSAAYFCASSRGSGANVLTFGAGSRLTVL.

The CDR3 sequence: CATGLSIAGGYAETQYF. The CDR3 nucleotides read TGTGCCACAGGGCTCTCTATAGCGGGAGGGTACGCGGAGACCCAGTACTTC. The chain employs TRBV10-3 and TRBJ2-5; the match to TRBD2 covers 11 bases. Unmatched junction bases numbered 18, after V lost 10 bases and J lost 5 bases. The CDR3 has 17 residues. CDR1 is ENHRY, CDR2 SYGVKD, per germline.

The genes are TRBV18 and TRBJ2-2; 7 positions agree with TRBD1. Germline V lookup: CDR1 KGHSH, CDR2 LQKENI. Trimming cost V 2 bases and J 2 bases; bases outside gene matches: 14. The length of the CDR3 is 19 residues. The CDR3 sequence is CASSPLKVRGNQNTGELFF. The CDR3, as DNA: TGTGCCAGCTCACCATTGAAGGTCAGGGGGAACCAAAACACCGGGGAGCTGTTTTTT.

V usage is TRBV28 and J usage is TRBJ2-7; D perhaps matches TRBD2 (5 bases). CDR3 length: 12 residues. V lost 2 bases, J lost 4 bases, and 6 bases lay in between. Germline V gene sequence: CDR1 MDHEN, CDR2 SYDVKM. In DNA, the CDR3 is TGTGCCAGCAGTTTACGGAGGTACGAGCAGTACTTC. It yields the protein CASSLRRYEQYF.

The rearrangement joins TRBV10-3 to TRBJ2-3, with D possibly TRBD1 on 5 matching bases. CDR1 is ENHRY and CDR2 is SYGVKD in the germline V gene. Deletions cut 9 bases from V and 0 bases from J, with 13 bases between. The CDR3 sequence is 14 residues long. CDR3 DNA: TGTGCCATACGCCAGGGTCCTAGCACAGATACGCAGTATTTT. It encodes CAIRQGPSTDTQYF.

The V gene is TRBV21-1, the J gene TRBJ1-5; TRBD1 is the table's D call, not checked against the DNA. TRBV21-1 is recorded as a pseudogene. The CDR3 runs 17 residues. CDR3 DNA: TGTGCCAGCAGCAAAAAATTTGACAGCCTTCGCAATCAGCCCCAGCATTTT. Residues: CASSKKFDSLRNQPQHF.

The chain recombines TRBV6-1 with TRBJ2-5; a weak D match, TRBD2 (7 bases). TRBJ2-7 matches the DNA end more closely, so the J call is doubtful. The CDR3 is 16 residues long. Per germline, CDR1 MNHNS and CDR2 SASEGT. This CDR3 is CASSEVAGASGYEQYF. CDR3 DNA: TGTGCCAGCAGTGAAGTTGCGGGGGCATCTGGGTACGAGCAGTACTTC.

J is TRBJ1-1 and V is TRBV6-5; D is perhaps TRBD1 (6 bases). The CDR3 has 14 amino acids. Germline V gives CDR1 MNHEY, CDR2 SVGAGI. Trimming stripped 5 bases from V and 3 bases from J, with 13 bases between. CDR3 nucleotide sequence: TGTGCCAGCAGTATCCAGGGGCGGGACACTGAAGCTTTCTTT. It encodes CASSIQGRDTEAFF.

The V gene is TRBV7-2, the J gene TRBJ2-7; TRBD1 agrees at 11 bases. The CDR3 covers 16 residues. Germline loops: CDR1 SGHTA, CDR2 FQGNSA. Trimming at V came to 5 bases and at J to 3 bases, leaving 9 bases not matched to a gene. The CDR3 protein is CASSRVAGTGGYEQYF. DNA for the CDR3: TGTGCCAGCAGCCGAGTTGCCGGGACAGGGGGCTACGAGCAGTACTTC.

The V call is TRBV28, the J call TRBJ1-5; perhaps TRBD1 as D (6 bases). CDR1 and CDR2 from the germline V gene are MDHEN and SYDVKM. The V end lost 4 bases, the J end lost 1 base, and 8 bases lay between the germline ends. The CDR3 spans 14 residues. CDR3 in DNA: TGTGCCAGCAGTTGGGACACGAGCAATCAGCCCCAGCATTTT. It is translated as CASSWDTSNQPQHF.

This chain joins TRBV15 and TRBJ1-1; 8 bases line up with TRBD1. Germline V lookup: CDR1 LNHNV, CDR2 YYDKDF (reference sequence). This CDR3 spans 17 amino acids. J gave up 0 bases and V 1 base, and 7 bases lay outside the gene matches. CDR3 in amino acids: CATSRGQQGGLNTEAFF. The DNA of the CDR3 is TGTGCCACCAGCAGAGGCCAACAGGGGGGACTGAACACTGAAGCTTTCTTT.